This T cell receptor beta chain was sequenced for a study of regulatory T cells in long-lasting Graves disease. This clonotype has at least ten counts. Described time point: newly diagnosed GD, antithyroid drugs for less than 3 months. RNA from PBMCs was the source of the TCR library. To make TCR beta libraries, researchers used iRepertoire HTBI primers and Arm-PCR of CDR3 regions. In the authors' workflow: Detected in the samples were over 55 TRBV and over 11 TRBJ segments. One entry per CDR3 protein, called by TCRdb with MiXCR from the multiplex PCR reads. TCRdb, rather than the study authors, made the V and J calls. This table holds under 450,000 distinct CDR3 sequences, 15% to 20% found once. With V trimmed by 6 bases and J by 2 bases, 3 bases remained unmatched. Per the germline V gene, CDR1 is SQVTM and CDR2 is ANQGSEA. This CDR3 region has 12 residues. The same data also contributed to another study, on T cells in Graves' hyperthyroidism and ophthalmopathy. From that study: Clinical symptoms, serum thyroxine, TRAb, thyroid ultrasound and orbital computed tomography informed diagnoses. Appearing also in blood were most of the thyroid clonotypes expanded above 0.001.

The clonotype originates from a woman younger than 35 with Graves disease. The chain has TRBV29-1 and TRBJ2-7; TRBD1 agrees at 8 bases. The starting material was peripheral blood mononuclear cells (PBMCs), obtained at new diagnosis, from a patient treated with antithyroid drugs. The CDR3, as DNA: TGCAGCGTACGACAGGGGACCTACGAGCAGTACTTC. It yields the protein CSVRQGTYEQYF.